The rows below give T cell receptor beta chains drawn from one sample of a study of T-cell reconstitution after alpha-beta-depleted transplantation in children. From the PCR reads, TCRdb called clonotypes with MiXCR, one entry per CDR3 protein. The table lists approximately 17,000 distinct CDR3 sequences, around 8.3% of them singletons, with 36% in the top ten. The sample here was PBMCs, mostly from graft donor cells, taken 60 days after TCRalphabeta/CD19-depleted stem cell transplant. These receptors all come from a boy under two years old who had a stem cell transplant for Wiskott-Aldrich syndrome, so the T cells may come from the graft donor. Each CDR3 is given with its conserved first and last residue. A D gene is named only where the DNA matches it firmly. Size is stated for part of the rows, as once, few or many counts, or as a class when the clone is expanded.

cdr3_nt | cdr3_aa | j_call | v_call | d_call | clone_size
TGCAGTGCTAGCGTCGGGGCAGGGAGAACCTACGAGCAGTACTTC | CSASVGAGRTYEQYF | TRBJ2-7 | TRBV20-1 | - | -
TGTGCCAGCAGTTTATCAGGGGACCTCTTTAACTATGGCTACACCTTC | CASSLSGDLFNYGYTF | TRBJ1-2 | TRBV27 | - | -
TGTGCCAGCAGCTCGACTGCTAACTATGGCTACACCTTC | CASSSTANYGYTF | TRBJ1-2 | TRBV25-1 | - | many
TGTGCCAGCAGCTGGGGGGGCGGGACAGATACGCAGTATTTT | CASSWGGGTDTQYF | TRBJ2-3 | TRBV7-9 | - | -
TGTGCCAGCAGCCACCGACAGGCTTGGAACACCATATATTTT | CASSHRQAWNTIYF | TRBJ1-3 | TRBV14 | - | -
TGTGCCAGCAGTACACAGGGTTACGAGCAGTACTTC | CASSTQGYEQYF | TRBJ2-7 | TRBV12-3/TRBV12-4 | - | many
TGTGCCAGCACCCAGCGGGAGGGCCAATTCCACGAGCAGTACTTC | CASTQREGQFHEQYF | TRBJ2-7 | TRBV5-5 | TRBD2 | many
TGCAGCGTTGAATCATCCAGGGTGGGCTACACCTTC | CSVESSRVGYTF | TRBJ1-2 | TRBV29-1 | - | few
TGTGCCAGCAGCCCATACAGCGCAACTAATGAAAAACTGTTTTTT | CASSPYSATNEKLFF | TRBJ1-4 | TRBV7-2 | - | few
TGTGCCAGCAGCTTGCGGACAGGGGGTATCGAGCAGTACTTC | CASSLRTGGIEQYF | TRBJ2-7 | TRBV5-5 | TRBD1 | few
TGTGCCTGGAGAGCGCTCGACAAGGGAGAGACCCAGTACTTC | CAWRALDKGETQYF | TRBJ2-5 | TRBV30 | - | -
TGTGCCAGCAGTTTTGGGACTTACAATGAGCAGTTCTTC | CASSFGTYNEQFF | TRBJ2-1 | TRBV12-3/TRBV12-4 | - | -
TGCGCCAGCACCTGGGGGCTAGCGGGAGTTGGTGCGGGCAATGAGCAGTTCTTC | CASTWGLAGVGAGNEQFF | TRBJ2-1 | TRBV5-1 | TRBD2 | many
TGTGCCAGCAGCGTCGGGACGGCCGCCTACAATGAGCAGTTCTTC | CASSVGTAAYNEQFF | TRBJ2-1 | TRBV7-2 | - | many
TGTGCCAGCAGTTCTTTCTATAATCAGCCCCAGCATTTT | CASSSFYNQPQHF | TRBJ1-5 | TRBV6-6 | - | many
TGCAGTGCTAGAGCAGGATTCACCGGGGAGCTGTTTTTT | CSARAGFTGELFF | TRBJ2-2 | TRBV20-1 | - | many
TGTGCCAGCAGCCATGACAGGGACACTGAAGCTTTCTTT | CASSHDRDTEAFF | TRBJ1-1 | TRBV14 | TRBD1 | -
TGCAGTGCTAGCGCACGGAACAGCTCTGGAAACACCATATATTTT | CSASARNSSGNTIYF | TRBJ1-3 | TRBV20-1 | - | few
TGTGCCAGCAGTGACTCCGGGACTAGCATGGATGAGCAGTTCTTC | CASSDSGTSMDEQFF | TRBJ2-1 | TRBV6-4 | TRBD2 | many
TGTGCCAGCAGCCCCGACAGGTCCTACGAGCAGTACTTC | CASSPDRSYEQYF | TRBJ2-7 | TRBV7-9 | - | many
TGCGCCAGCAGCTTGTTCCTAGCGGGATACAATGAGCAGTTCTTC | CASSLFLAGYNEQFF | TRBJ2-1 | TRBV5-1 | TRBD2 | -
TGTGCCAGCTCACCCTTTAGGCCTGAAGGACATCTTTCCTACAATGAGCAGTTCTTC | CASSPFRPEGHLSYNEQFF | TRBJ2-1 | TRBV18 | - | -
TGTGCCAGCAGCTTCCCCCCGTGTGGGCCAGTGGACACAGATACGCAGTATTTT | CASSFPPCGPVDTDTQYF | TRBJ2-3 | TRBV7-8 | - | few
TGCAGTGCTAGAGATACCAGCCGGGTAAATGAAAAACTGTTTTTT | CSARDTSRVNEKLFF | TRBJ1-4 | TRBV20-1 | - | many
TGCAGCGTTTTCCGACAGGGCCAAGAGACCCAGTACTTC | CSVFRQGQETQYF | TRBJ2-5 | TRBV29-1 | TRBD1 | many
TGTGCCAGCAGACTACAGGGGGCCTTTAATGAAAAACTGTTTTTT | CASRLQGAFNEKLFF | TRBJ1-4 | TRBV7-2 | TRBD1 | -
TGTGCCAGCAGCCCATCCAGGGAGGGTCGCGAGCAGTACTTC | CASSPSREGREQYF | TRBJ2-7 | TRBV12-3/TRBV12-4 | TRBD2 | many
TGCGCCAGCAGCACTGGTATAACAGGGTGGTCCCACAATGAGCAGTTCTTC | CASSTGITGWSHNEQFF | TRBJ2-1 | TRBV5-1 | - | -
TGTGCCAGCAGCTCCCCCTGCCTAGAAAGCAATGAGCAGTTCTTC | CASSSPCLESNEQFF | TRBJ2-1 | TRBV13 | - | -
TGCAGTGCTACGTACTACGAGCAGTACTTC | CSATYYEQYF | TRBJ2-7 | TRBV20-1 | - | -
TGTGCCTCAAAACGACAGGGAGGGTCCGGGGAGCTGTTTTTT | CASKRQGGSGELFF | TRBJ2-2 | TRBV19 | - | few
TGCGCCAGCAGCGGTGGGGGGAGATCTTACAACAGGGCTGAAGCTTTCTTT | CASSGGGRSYNRAEAFF | TRBJ1-1 | TRBV5-1 | - | many
TGTGCCAGCAGTTTACCCGGGACAGGGAGAGGAGATACGCAGTATTTT | CASSLPGTGRGDTQYF | TRBJ2-3 | TRBV27 | TRBD1 | few
TGTGCCAGCAGTGAAGAGGGTACCGAAACTTTCTTT | CASSEEGTETFF | TRBJ1-1 | TRBV2 | - | few
TGTGCCTGGAGCCGGATGGTAGCGGCAGATACGCAGTATTTT | CAWSRMVAADTQYF | TRBJ2-3 | TRBV30 | - | -
TGTGCCAGCAGCCTTGGGCTAATCTATTGCTACACCTTC | CASSLGLIYCYTF | TRBJ1-2 | TRBV13 | - | -
TGCAGTGCTAGTTTGCGTGGATTCTCCGGGGAGCTGTTTTTT | CSASLRGFSGELFF | TRBJ2-2 | TRBV20-1 | - | -
TGTGCCAGCAGTCTGATTTACGAGCAGTACTTC | CASSLIYEQYF | TRBJ2-7 | TRBV6-2/TRBV6-3 | - | medium-sized
TGTGCCAGCAGCTTAGGAGGGATAGCCTACGAGCAGTACTTC | CASSLGGIAYEQYF | TRBJ2-7 | TRBV11-2 | - | many